This TCR beta chain was identified during a study of glioma-infiltrating T cells. Whole-study findings and limits: Above-expected tissue-blood divergence occurred in all gliomas, most in low-grade ones. CDR3 overlap between tissue and blood was very small.

TCR alpha and beta CDR3 regions were amplified from RNA using iRepertoire nested multiplex PCR. One-step reverse transcription and amplification started from approximately 100-400 ng of tissue mRNA or PBMC total RNA. In TCRdb, the multiplex PCR reads were re-called with MiXCR into one record per CDR3 protein. The table shows roughly 200,000 distinct CDR3 sequences, with more than 30% occurring only once. Per germline, CDR1 SQVTM and CDR2 ANQGSEA. This CDR3 region has 17 residues. With 6 bases clipped from V and 6 bases from J, the junction kept 18 bases outside the gene matches. As regards this clonotype: Its specificity is unknown.

This receptor was taken from a human donor with low-grade glioma or glioblastoma, undergoing nonglioma brain surgery, or in good health (not recorded which). The V call is TRBV29-1, the J call TRBJ2-1; TRBD1 aligns across 9 bases. The sequenced sample was glioma tissue, nonneoplastic brain tissue, or PBMCs (not recorded which). CDR3 sequence (DNA): TGCAGCGTCCGCTCCGGCACAGGGGGCGCTTTGGGCAATGAGCAGTTCTTC. The encoded protein is CSVRSGTGGALGNEQFF.